These T cell receptor beta chains were read from a single sample in a study of blood T cell repertoires in COVID-19. Assay: immunoSEQ multiplex PCR; the TCRdb copy retains only in-frame clones and omits some. The sample lists over 110,000 clones; around 90% were seen once. The specimen sequenced was peripheral blood. Source of these receptors: a man in his sixties or seventies with acute or convalescent COVID-19. CDR3s include the opening cysteine and the closing phenylalanine or tryptophan. A D gene is named only where the DNA matches it firmly. Where a row states a size, it is once, few, many or the class of an expanded clone; other rows omit it.

j_gene,len,d_gene,v_gene,abundance,CDR3nt,CDR3aa
TRBJ2-7,15,TRBD2,TRBV5-1,-,TGCGCCAGCAGCTCGACTAGCGGGAGCTCCTACGAGCAGTACTTC,CASSSTSGSSYEQYF
TRBJ1-4,14,-,TRBV19,-,TGTGCCAGTAGTACCACTGGAACTAATGAAAAACTGTTTTTT,CASSTTGTNEKLFF
TRBJ2-3,14,-,TRBV5-1,-,TGCGCCAGCAGCTTGGGCGACTTGGCAGATACGCAGTATTTT,CASSLGDLADTQYF
TRBJ2-3,12,-,TRBV10-3,-,TGTGCCACGGGGGGCACGACAGATACGCAGTATTTT,CATGGTTDTQYF
TRBJ2-7,13,-,TRBV6-6,few,TGTGCCAGCAGTTTTGACAGTTACTACGAGCAGTACTTC,CASSFDSYYEQYF
TRBJ2-1,15,-,TRBV7-6,-,TGTGCCAGCAGCTCCCAAGCGGGTTCCTACAATGAGCAGTTCTTC,CASSSQAGSYNEQFF
TRBJ2-1,15,TRBD2,TRBV10-1,-,TGCGCCAGCAACCCCTCCGCGGGGGGTTTGAATGAGCAGTTCTTC,CASNPSAGGLNEQFF
TRBJ1-1,13,-,TRBV15,-,TGTGCCACTACGGGACTTTTGAACACTGAAGCTTTCTTT,CATTGLLNTEAFF
TRBJ1-1,14,-,TRBV5-1,few,TGCGCCAGCAGCCCAGCGGGCCTGAACACTGAAGCTTTCTTT,CASSPAGLNTEAFF
TRBJ2-7,14,-,TRBV9,-,TGTGCCAGCAGCGTAGGACAGAGCTCCTACGAGCAGTACTTC,CASSVGQSSYEQYF
TRBJ2-1,13,TRBD2,TRBV2,-,TGTGCCAGCTCGGCTAGCGGTCCCAATGAGCAGTTCTTC,CASSASGPNEQFF
TRBJ1-5,16,TRBD1,TRBV6-1,-,TGTGCCAGCAGTGAAGGACAGGGGGCAATCAATCAGCCCCAGCATTTT,CASSEGQGAINQPQHF
TRBJ2-7,15,TRBD1,TRBV19,-,TGTGCCAGTAGTCCCCGGACAGGGGGTCCCTACGAGCAGTACTTC,CASSPRTGGPYEQYF
TRBJ2-7,15,-,TRBV5-4,-,TGTGCCAGCAGCCGAGGAGCTATTTCGTCTTCTGAGCAGTACTTC,CASSRGAISSSEQYF
TRBJ1-1,13,-,TRBV24-1,few,TGTGCCACCAGTGATTTCCCAAACACTGAAGCTTTCTTT,CATSDFPNTEAFF